This T cell receptor (beta chain) was sequenced for a study of T cell repertoires in cytomegalovirus infection (dated by TCRdb to the late 2010s). Background on the whole study: Donor HLA type was relevant to the analysis, because carriage of CMV infection together with the matching HLA type was indicated by public TCR beta signatures.

Points the paper makes about the study in general: In both this cohort and an independent roughly 400-donor cohort, the cumulative frequency of public TCR beta family members distinguished carriers of CMV infection plus the relevant HLA type. The ex vivo response was dominated by HLA-C-restricted CMV-specific TCR beta clonotypes, which also provided the single most frequent clonotype in two of eight donors.

This clonotype was counted between two and nine times. The target of this receptor is not known. The record has no base qualities; no much larger clone is one base away. Trimming leaves V shorter by 0 bases and J shorter by 10 bases, with the junction holding 8 bases beyond the gene matches. The CDR3 sequence holds 14 residues, the cysteine and phenylalanine included. This entry keeps only the CDR3 DNA: 42 bases, framed from base 1. Sequencer: Illumina HiSeq 1500. Clones were called with MiXCR by TCRdb after fastp trimmed the public reads at Q25, and only in-frame beta chains were retained. Each entry merges the rows of one CDR3 protein and shows their most common DNA and genes. This sample gives some 180,000 distinct CDR3 sequences in total; approximately 19% of them show up just once. The ten largest clones take up approximately 3% of the sample.

The sequencing sample was made of PBMCs. The rearranged segments are TRBV12-3 or TRBV12-4 and TRBJ1-1; 7 junctional bases match TRBD1. This clonotype originated in a human donor in good health (CMV status not recorded). Some clones in this sample may be carry-over from other donors' samples. The nucleotide sequence reads TGTGCCAGCAGTTTAGCGGGAACAGGGGCGGTAGCTTTCTTT. Its protein is CASSLAGTGAVAFF.